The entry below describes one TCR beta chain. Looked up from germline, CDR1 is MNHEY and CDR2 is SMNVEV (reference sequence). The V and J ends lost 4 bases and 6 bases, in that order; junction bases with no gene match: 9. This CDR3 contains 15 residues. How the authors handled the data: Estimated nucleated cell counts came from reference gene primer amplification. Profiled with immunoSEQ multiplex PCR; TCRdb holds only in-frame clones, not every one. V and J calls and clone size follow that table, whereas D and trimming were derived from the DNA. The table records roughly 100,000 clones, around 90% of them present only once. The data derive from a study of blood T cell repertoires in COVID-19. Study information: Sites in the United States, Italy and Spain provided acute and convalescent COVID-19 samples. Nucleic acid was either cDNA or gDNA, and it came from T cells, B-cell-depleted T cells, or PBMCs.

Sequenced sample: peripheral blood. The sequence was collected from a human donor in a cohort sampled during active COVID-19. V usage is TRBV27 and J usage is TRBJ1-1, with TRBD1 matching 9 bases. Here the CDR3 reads CASSSLGQGKAEAFF. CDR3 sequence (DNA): TGTGCCAGCAGTTCCCTGGGACAGGGCAAGGCTGAAGCTTTCTTT.